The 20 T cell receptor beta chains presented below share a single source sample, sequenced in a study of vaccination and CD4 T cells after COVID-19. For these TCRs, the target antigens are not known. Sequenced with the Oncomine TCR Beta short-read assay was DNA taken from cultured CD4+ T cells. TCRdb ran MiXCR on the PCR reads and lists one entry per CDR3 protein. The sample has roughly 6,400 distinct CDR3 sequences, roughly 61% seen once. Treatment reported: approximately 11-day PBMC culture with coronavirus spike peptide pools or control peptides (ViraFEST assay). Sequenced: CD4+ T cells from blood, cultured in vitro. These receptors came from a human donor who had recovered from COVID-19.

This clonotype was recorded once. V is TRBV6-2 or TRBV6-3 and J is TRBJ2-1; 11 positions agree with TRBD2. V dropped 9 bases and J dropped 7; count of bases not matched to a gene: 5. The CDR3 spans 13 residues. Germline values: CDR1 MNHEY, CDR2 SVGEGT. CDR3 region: CASSGRAFNEQFF. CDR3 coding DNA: TGTGCCAGTAGCGGGAGGGCCTTTAATGAGCAGTTCTTC.

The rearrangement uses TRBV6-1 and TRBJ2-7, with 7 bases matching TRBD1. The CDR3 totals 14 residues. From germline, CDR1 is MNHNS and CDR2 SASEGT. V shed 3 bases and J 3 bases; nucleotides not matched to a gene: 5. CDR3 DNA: TGTGCCAGCAGTGAGGGGGACAGAAACTACGAGCAGTACTTC. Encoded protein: CASSEGDRNYEQYF.

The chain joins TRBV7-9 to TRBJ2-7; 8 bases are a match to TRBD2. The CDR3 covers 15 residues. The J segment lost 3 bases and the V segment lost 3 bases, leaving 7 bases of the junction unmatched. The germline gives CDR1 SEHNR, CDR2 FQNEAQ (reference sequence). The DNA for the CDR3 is TGTGCCAGCAGCTTGGATCTGGCGGGGGGCTACGAGCAGTACTTC. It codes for CASSLDLAGGYEQYF.

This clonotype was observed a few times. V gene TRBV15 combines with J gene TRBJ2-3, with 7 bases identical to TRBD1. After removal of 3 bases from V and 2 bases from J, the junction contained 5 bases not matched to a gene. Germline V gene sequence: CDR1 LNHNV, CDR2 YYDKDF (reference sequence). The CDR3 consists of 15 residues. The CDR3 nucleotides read TGTGCCACCAGCAGGTCCGGACAGGCCACAGATACGCAGTATTTT. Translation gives CATSRSGQATDTQYF.

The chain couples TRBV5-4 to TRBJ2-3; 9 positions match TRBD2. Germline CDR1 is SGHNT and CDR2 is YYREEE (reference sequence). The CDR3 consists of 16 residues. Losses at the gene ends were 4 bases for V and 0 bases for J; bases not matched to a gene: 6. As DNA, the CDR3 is TGTGCCAGCAGCCCGACTAGCGGCCCTAGCACAGATACGCAGTATTTT. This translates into CASSPTSGPSTDTQYF.

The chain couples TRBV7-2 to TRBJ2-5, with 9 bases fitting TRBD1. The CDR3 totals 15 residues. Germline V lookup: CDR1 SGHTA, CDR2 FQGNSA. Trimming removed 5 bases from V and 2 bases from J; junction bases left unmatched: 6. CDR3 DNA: TGTGCCAGCAGCCACAGGGGGCCGATTCAAGAGACCCAGTACTTC. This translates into CASSHRGPIQETQYF.

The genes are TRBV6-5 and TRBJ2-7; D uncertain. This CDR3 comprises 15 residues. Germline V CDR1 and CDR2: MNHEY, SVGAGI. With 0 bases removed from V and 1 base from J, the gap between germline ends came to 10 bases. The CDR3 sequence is CASSYSVLGSYEQYF. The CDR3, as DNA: TGTGCCAGCAGTTACTCGGTGCTCGGGTCCTACGAGCAGTACTTC.

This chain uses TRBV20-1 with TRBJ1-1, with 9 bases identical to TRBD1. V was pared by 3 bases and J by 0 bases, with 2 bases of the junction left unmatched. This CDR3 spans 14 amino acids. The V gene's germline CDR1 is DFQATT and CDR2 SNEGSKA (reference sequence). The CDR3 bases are TGCAGTGCTAGGAACAGGGGGCTGAACACTGAAGCTTTCTTT. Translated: CSARNRGLNTEAFF.

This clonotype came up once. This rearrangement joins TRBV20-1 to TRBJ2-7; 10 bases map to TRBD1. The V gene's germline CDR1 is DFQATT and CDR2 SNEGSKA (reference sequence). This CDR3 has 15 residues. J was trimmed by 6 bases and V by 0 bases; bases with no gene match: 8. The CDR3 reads CSARDPGQGNSEQYF. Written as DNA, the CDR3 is TGCAGTGCTAGAGATCCGGGACAGGGGAATTCCGAGCAGTACTTC.

Written as DNA, the CDR3 is TGTGCCAGCTCCCAGCGGGGTCAGGGCAATCAGCCCCAGCATTTT. Translation: CASSQRGQGNQPQHF. The chain joins TRBV18 to TRBJ1-5; D is unresolved. Per germline, CDR1 KGHSH and CDR2 LQKENI. The CDR3 is made up of 15 amino acids. Trimming took off 6 bases at V and 2 bases at J, with 14 bases between the two ends.

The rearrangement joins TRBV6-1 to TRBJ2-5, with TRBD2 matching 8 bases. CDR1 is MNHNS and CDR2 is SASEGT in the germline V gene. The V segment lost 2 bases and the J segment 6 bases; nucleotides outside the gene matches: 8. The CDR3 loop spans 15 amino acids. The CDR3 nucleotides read TGTGCCAGCAGTGAAAACGGCCTAGCGGGTCAGACCCAGTACTTC. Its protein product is CASSENGLAGQTQYF.

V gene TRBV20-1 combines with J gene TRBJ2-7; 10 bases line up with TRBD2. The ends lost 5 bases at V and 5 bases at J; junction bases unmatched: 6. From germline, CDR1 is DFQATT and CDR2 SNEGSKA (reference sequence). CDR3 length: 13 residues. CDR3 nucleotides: TGCAGTGCTGCCGGGACTAGCGTGGACGAGCAGTACTTC. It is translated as CSAAGTSVDEQYF.

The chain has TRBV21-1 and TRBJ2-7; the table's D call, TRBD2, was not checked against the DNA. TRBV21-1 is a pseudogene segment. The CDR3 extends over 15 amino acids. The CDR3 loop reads CASSKGPREAGEQYF. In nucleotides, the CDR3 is TGTGCCAGCAGCAAAGGTCCCAGGGAGGCTGGAGAGCAGTACTTC.

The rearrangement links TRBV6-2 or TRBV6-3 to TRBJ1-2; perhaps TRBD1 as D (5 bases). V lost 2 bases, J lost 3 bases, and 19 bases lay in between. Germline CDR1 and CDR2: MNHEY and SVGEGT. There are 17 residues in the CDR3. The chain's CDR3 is CASSYLGAILEDYGYTF. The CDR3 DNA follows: TGTGCCAGCAGTTACCTAGGGGCGATCCTCGAGGACTATGGCTACACCTTC.

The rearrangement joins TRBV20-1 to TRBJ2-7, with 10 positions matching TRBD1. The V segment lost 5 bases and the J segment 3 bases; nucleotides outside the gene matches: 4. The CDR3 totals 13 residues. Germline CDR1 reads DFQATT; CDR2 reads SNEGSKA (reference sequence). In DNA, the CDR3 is TGCAGTGCTGGACAGGGGGTTTACTACGAGCAGTACTTC. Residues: CSAGQGVYYEQYF.

The chain's CDR3 is CASSFKKGLTSYNEQFF. The CDR3 region has the DNA TGTGCCAGCAGTTTTAAGAAGGGGCTGACATCCTACAATGAGCAGTTCTTC. V and J are TRBV27 and TRBJ2-1, with D tentatively TRBD1 (5 bases). The CDR3 consists of 17 residues. V was trimmed by 3 bases and J by 1 base, leaving 16 bases between them. Germline assignment: CDR1 MNHEY and CDR2 SMNVEV (reference sequence).

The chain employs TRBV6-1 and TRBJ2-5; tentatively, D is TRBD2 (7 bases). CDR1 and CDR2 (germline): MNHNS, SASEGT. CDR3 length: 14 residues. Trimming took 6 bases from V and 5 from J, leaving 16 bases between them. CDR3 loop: CASSRLGGVETQYF. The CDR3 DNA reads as TGTGCCAGCAGCCGACTAGGGGGGGTGGAGACCCAGTACTTC.

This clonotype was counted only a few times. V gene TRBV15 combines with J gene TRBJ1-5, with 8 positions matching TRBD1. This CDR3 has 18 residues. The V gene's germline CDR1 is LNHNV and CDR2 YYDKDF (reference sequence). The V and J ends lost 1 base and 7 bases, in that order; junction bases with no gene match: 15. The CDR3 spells CATSRGGGQGLGRQPQHF. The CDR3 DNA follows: TGTGCCACCAGCAGAGGGGGTGGACAGGGCCTAGGGCGACAGCCCCAGCATTTT. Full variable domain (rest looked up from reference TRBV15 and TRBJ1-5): DAMVIQNPRYQVTQFGKPVTLSCSQTLNHNVMYWYQQKSSQAPKLLFHYYDKDFNNEADTPDNFQSRRPNTSFCFLDIRSPGLGDTAMYLCATSRGGGQGLGRQPQHFGDGTRLSIL.

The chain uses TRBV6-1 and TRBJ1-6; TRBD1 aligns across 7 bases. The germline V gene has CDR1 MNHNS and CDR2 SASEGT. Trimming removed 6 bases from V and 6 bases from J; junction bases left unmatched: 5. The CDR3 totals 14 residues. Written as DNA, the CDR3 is TGTGCCAGCAGACTACGACAGGGTAATTCACCCCTCCACTTT. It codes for CASRLRQGNSPLHF.

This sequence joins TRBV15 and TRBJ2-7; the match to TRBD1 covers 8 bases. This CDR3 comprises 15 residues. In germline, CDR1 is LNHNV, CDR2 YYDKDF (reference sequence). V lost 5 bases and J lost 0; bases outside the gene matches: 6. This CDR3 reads CATSGPGTGSYEQYF. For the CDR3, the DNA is TGTGCCACCAGCGGCCCCGGGACAGGCTCCTACGAGCAGTACTTC.